Listed below are T cell receptor beta chains from one sample, sequenced in a study of blood T cell repertoires in COVID-19. Sequenced by immunoSEQ multiplex PCR; TCRdb stores in-frame clones only, minus some. This sample has approximately 260,000 clones, with 85% to 90% found just once. Sequencing was performed on peripheral blood. The source of these receptors is a woman aged 40 to 49 with acute or convalescent COVID-19. Both conserved end residues are part of each CDR3. The D gene is left open where the match is weak. The listing skips clone size in some rows; elsewhere it reads once, few, many or a size class.

NA | NA | TRBJ1-1 | TRBV14 | CASSPPSGTEAFF | TGTGCCAGCAGCCCCCCTAGCGGGACTGAAGCTTTCTTT
TRBD1 | NA | TRBJ1-1 | TRBV7-6 | CASSFSQGDTEAFF | TGTGCCAGCAGCTTCTCGCAGGGGGACACTGAAGCTTTCTTT
NA | NA | TRBJ1-5 | TRBV9 | CASSAGQSNQPQHF | TGTGCCAGCAGCGCTGGACAGAGCAATCAGCCCCAGCATTTT
TRBD2 | once | TRBJ2-1 | TRBV5-4 | CASRLAGGRDEQFF | TGTGCCAGCAGACTAGCGGGGGGGCGCGATGAGCAGTTCTTC
TRBD2 | NA | TRBJ2-3 | TRBV6-4 | CASSDISGGADTQYF | TGTGCCAGCAGTGACATCTCGGGGGGTGCAGATACGCAGTATTTT
NA | NA | TRBJ1-1 | TRBV30 | CAWSVQSGATLTEAFF | TGTGCCTGGAGTGTACAGTCAGGGGCCACCCTAACTGAAGCTTTCTTT
TRBD1 | NA | TRBJ1-2 | TRBV14 | CASSEDRAFYGYTF | TGTGCCAGCAGCGAGGACAGGGCTTTCTATGGCTACACCTTC
NA | NA | TRBJ1-6 | TRBV6-1 | CASSDGAGRSSPLHF | TGTGCCAGCAGTGATGGGGCAGGGCGTAGTTCACCCCTCCACTTT
TRBD2 | NA | TRBJ2-2 | TRBV19 | CASSMLRGDLNTGELFF | TGTGCCAGTAGTATGCTGCGGGGGGACCTTAACACCGGGGAGCTGTTTTTT
NA | NA | TRBJ1-1 | TRBV11-2 | CASSLAGGNTEAFF | TGTGCCAGCAGCTTGGCCGGGGGGAACACTGAAGCTTTCTTT
TRBD1 | NA | TRBJ1-4 | TRBV24-1 | CATSDRDRGLNEKLFF | TGTGCCACCAGTGATCGGGACAGGGGCCTTAATGAAAAACTGTTTTTT
NA | NA | TRBJ1-2 | TRBV9 | CASSVGEGVGYGYTF | TGTGCCAGCAGCGTAGGTGAGGGAGTGGGCTATGGCTACACCTTC
TRBD1 | NA | TRBJ1-3 | TRBV30 | CARNGQASNTIYF | TGTGCCAGAAATGGACAGGCCTCAAACACCATATATTTT
NA | NA | TRBJ1-2 | TRBV27 | CASSPLLGGYTF | TGTGCCAGCAGTCCCCTTTTGGGCGGCTACACCTTC
NA | once | TRBJ1-1 | TRBV6-5 | CASSYSGGPTEAFF | TGTGCCAGCAGTTACTCGGGGGGACCCACTGAAGCTTTCTTT
NA | NA | TRBJ1-1 | TRBV7-2 | CASSFGGGLEAFF | TGTGCCAGCAGCTTCGGTGGGGGGTTGGAAGCTTTCTTT
NA | NA | TRBJ2-3 | TRBV14 | CASSQDGGADTQYF | TGTGCCAGCAGCCAAGACGGGGGAGCAGATACGCAGTATTTT
TRBD1 | NA | TRBJ1-2 | TRBV5-4 | CASSPRTGVGYGYTF | TGTGCCAGCAGCCCTCGGACAGGGGTGGGTTATGGCTACACCTTC
NA | NA | TRBJ2-1 | TRBV27 | CASSLAGASYNEQFF | TGTGCCAGCAGTTTAGCGGGGGCCTCCTACAATGAGCAGTTCTTC
NA | once | TRBJ1-1 | TRBV3-1/TRBV3-2 | CASSPTGFYVTEAFF | TGTGCCAGCAGCCCTACGGGTTTTTATGTCACTGAAGCTTTCTTT
NA | NA | TRBJ1-2 | TRBV4-1 | CASSQVIGSSYGYTF | TGCGCCAGCAGCCAAGTGATTGGGAGCTCCTATGGCTACACCTTC
NA | NA | TRBJ2-2 | TRBV4-1 | CASSQTDRPHTGELFF | TGCGCCAGCAGCCAAACGGACAGACCCCACACCGGGGAGCTGTTTTTT
TRBD1 | NA | TRBJ1-2 | TRBV24-1 | CATSGGTGYGYTF | TGTGCCACCAGTGGTGGGACAGGCTATGGCTACACCTTC
NA | NA | TRBJ2-3 | TRBV5-1 | CASSPGLITDTQYF | TGCGCCAGCAGCCCGGGACTTATAACAGATACGCAGTATTTT
NA | NA | TRBJ2-1 | TRBV30 | CAWSPGGDEQFF | TGTGCCTGGAGTCCGGGCGGGGATGAGCAGTTCTTC
NA | few | TRBJ2-5 | TRBV11-3 | CASSRSGGSETQYF | TGTGCCAGCAGCCGATCCGGGGGTAGTGAGACCCAGTACTTC
TRBD2 | NA | TRBJ2-3 | TRBV5-8 | CASTPGTSSSTDTQYF | TGTGCCAGCACGCCCGGGACTAGCTCTAGCACAGATACGCAGTATTTT
TRBD1 | NA | TRBJ1-3 | TRBV3-1/TRBV3-2 | CASSLGQAAGNTIYF | TGTGCCAGCAGCCTGGGACAGGCGGCGGGAAACACCATATATTTT
TRBD1 | NA | TRBJ1-2 | TRBV5-4 | CASSKGQGASNYGYTF | TGTGCCAGCAGCAAGGGACAGGGAGCATCTAACTATGGCTACACCTTC
TRBD2 | few | TRBJ2-3 | TRBV5-1 | CASSDRTSGSADTQYF | TGCGCCAGCAGCGATAGGACTAGCGGCTCCGCGGATACGCAGTATTTT
TRBD1 | NA | TRBJ1-2 | TRBV27 | CASARQGIGYTF | TGTGCCAGCGCTAGACAGGGGATTGGCTACACCTTC
NA | NA | TRBJ1-3 | TRBV5-1 | CASSLTGTSGNTIYF | TGCGCCAGCAGCTTGACGGGAACCTCTGGAAACACCATATATTTT
NA | NA | TRBJ2-3 | TRBV2 | CASSDWGLAARDTQYF | TGTGCCAGCAGTGATTGGGGACTCGCCGCCAGAGATACGCAGTATTTT
NA | few | TRBJ2-3 | TRBV11-2 | CASSFALGGGGRDTQYF | TGTGCCAGCAGCTTTGCCCTAGGAGGGGGCGGTAGGGATACGCAGTATTTT
TRBD1 | NA | TRBJ1-1 | TRBV7-9 | CASSPTTGYGTEAFF | TGTGCCAGCAGCCCCACGACAGGGTACGGCACTGAAGCTTTCTTT
NA | once | TRBJ1-2 | TRBV19 | CASSKAQGSTNYGYTF | TGTGCCAGTAGTAAGGCTCAGGGCAGCACTAACTATGGCTACACCTTC
NA | NA | TRBJ1-6 | TRBV2 | CASSEGPVPLHF | TGTGCCAGCAGTGAGGGCCCTGTACCCCTCCACTTT
TRBD1 | NA | TRBJ2-6 | TRBV5-1 | CASSLGLMTGGSSGANVLTF | TGCGCCAGCAGCTTGGGGCTTATGACAGGGGGCAGCTCTGGGGCCAACGTCCTGACTTTC
TRBD1 | NA | TRBJ1-1 | TRBV9 | CASSAPGQGVRAEAFF | TGTGCCAGCAGCGCACCCGGACAGGGAGTGAGGGCTGAAGCTTTCTTT
TRBD2 | NA | TRBJ2-2 | TRBV7-9 | CASSFSTGGTGELFF | TGTGCCAGCAGCTTTTCAACGGGGGGCACCGGGGAGCTGTTTTTT
NA | NA | TRBJ1-2 | TRBV24-1 | CATTGYRYGYTF | TGTGCCACCACGGGGTATCGATATGGCTACACCTTC